Included here is one TCR beta chain sequence, with context. Its specific antigen is unknown. Per-base qualities were not stored, and no clone one base away is much larger. The V end loses 5 bases and the J end loses 10 bases, and a stretch of 25 bases separates them. The CDR3 measures 16 amino acids from cysteine to phenylalanine. The DNA shown is the 48-base CDR3, in frame from base 1. CDR1 SGHVS and CDR2 FQNEAQ are derived from the germline V gene. This sample is part of a study of T-cell memory formation after mild COVID-19 (dated by TCRdb to 2020 to 2022). In terms of the full investigation: TCR sequence clusters from the two donors were found to be largely donor specific. In a couple of donors, T-cell clones that expanded and contracted after mild COVID-19 were tracked by sequencing TCRalpha and TCRbeta repertoires over time. Two young, previously healthy adult volunteers made up the cohort, one male and one female.

Ficoll-Paque density gradient centrifugation was the method used to isolate PBMCs. Overall study results and their limits: Balanced CD4/CD8 phenotypes were observed for clones contracting from day 15 to 85, whereas a bias towards CD4+ was observed for a second wave of clones expanding from day 15 to 37. Some responding clones were detected in pre-infection memory, which suggested that pre-existing cross-reactive memory T cells had joined the SARS-CoV-2 response. Contracting CD4+ clones appeared mostly in the CM and EM memory subsets, whereas CD8+ clones were enriched in EMRA. The study covered only a couple of mild cases, and larger cohorts including severe cases with pre-infection samples were considered necessary. The second-wave clones that peaked on day 37 were not confirmed to be SARS-CoV-2 specific.

Sequencing was carried out with an Illumina NovaSeq 6000. TCRalpha and TCRbeta cDNA libraries were built by 5'RACE with constant-segment primers, adding sample barcodes and unique molecular identifiers. Trizol reagent was used to extract RNA from every sample. Libraries were amplified in two PCR steps, with a second sample barcode and Illumina TruSeq adapters added in the second step. Sequencing of the libraries was done on an Illumina NovaSeq, producing 2 x 150 bp paired-end reads. Regarding the original processing steps: Demultiplexing of reads and collapsing into UMI-guided consensus sequences were performed with migec v1.2.7. Using mixcr v2.1.11, the UMI consensuses were aligned to TRA and TRB V and J templates and assembled into clonotypes. Clonotypes were classified as expanded or contracted when called significant by both edgeR and NoisET, with noise models trained on biological replicates. For edgeR calls, the thresholds were a false discovery rate-adjusted p below 0.01 and a log2 fold-change of 1. PCA with hierarchical clustering of max-normalized trajectories of the 1000 most abundant clonotypes was used as exploratory dynamics analysis. Separately sequenced CD4+ and CD8+ repertoires were used to assign the CD4 or CD8 phenotype of responding clones. Clones were called with MiXCR by TCRdb after fastp trimmed the public reads at Q25, and only in-frame beta chains were retained. Rows merge per CDR3 protein into single entries with the most common DNA and genes. Here the V and J calls rest on TCRdb's processing, not on the authors' analysis. Across this sample there are about half a million distinct CDR3 sequences, with over 15% seen only once. The ten largest clones capture 9% to 15% of the sample.

The chain was built from TRBV7-8 and TRBJ2-3; the D gene is possibly TRBD1, with 6 bases matching. The source of this sequence is an adult woman who had mild COVID-19 (a few samples of this study predate the infection). The sample titles of this study are shuffled in the database, so cell type and time point are left out; the donor was told from shared clones. The sample taken for sequencing was PBMCs or a T cell subset sorted from them (not recorded which). For the CDR3, the sequence is CASSPIGGSAILPQYF. The DNA sequence is TGTGCCAGCAGCCCGATAGGGGGTAGCGCCATCCTGCCGCAGTATTTT.